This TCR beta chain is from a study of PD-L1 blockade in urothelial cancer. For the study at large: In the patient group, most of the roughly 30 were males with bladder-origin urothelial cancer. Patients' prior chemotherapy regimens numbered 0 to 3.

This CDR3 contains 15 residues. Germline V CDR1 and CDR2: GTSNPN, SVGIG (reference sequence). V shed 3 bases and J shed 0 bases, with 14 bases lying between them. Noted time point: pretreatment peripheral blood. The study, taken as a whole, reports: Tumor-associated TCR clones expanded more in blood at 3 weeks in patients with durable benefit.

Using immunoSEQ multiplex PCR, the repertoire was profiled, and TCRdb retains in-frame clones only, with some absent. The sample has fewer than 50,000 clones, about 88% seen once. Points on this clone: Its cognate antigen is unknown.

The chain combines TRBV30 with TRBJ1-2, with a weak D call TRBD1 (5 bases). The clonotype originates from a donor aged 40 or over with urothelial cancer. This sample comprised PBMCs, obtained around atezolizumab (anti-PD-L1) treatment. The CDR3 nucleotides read TGTGCCTGGAGCGGCAGACAGACCCCTAACTATGGCTACACCTTC. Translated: CAWSGRQTPNYGYTF.